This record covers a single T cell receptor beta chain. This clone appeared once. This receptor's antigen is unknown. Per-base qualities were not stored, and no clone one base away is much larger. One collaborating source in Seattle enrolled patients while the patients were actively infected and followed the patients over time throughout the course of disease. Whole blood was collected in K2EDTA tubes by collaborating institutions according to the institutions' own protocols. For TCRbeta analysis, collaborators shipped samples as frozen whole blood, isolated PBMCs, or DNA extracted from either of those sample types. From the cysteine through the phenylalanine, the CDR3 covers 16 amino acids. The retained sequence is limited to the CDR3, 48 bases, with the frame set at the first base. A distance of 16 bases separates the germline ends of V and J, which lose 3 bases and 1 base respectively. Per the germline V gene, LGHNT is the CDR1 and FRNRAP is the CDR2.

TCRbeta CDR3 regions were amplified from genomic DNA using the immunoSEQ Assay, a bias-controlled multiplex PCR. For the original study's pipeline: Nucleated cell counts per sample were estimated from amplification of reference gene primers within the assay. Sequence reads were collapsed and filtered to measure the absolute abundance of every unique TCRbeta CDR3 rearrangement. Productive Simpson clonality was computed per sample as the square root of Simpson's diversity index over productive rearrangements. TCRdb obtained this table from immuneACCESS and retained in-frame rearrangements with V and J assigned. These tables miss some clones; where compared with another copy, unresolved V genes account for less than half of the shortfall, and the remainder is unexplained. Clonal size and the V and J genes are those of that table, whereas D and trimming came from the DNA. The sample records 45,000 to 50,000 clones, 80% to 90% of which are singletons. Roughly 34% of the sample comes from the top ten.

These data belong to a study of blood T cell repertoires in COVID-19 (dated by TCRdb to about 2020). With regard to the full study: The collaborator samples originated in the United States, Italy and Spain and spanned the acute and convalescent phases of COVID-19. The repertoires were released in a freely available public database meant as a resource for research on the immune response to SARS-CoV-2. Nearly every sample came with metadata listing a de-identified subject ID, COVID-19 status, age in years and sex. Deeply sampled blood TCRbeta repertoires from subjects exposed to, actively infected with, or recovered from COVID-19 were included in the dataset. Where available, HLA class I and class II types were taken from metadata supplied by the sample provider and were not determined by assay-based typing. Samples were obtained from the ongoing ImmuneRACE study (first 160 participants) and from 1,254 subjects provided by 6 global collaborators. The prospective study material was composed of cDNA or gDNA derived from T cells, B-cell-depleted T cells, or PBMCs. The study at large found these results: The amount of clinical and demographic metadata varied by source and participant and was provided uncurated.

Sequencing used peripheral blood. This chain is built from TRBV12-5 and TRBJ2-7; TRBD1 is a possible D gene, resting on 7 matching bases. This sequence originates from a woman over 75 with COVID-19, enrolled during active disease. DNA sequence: TGTGCTAGTGGTTTCCCCCTTCCAGGGGGGTCCTACGAGCAGTACTTC. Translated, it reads CASGFPLPGGSYEQYF.